A selection of T cell receptor beta chains follows, all from one sample in a study of identical twins. TCRdb re-derived calls from the 5' RACE reads in MiXCR, one entry per CDR3 protein. The sample comprises around 1.7 million distinct CDR3 sequences, roughly 35% of which are singletons, and about 0.27% rests with the top ten. Sequencing was done on a sample of cord blood. These receptors were taken from a newborn girl in good health. Both conserved end residues are part of each CDR3.

CDR3aa: CASSFRRGGLTDTQYF; v_gene: TRBV11-2
CDR3aa: CASSMTVGLNSPLHF; v_gene: TRBV5-1
CDR3aa: CSALEGGYEKLFF; v_gene: TRBV20-1
CDR3aa: CASSLTRLALVETQYF; v_gene: TRBV7-2
CDR3aa: CAILREGAAKNIQYF; v_gene: TRBV12-3/TRBV12-4
CDR3aa: CASSLGSGNVPDTQYF; v_gene: TRBV7-9
CDR3aa: CSAVSGEQPQHF; v_gene: TRBV20-1
CDR3aa: CASSQEGATSYGYTF; v_gene: TRBV4-2
CDR3aa: CASSFSGLAGFTDTQYF; v_gene: TRBV5-6
CDR3aa: CASSVLGRFNSPLHF; v_gene: TRBV6-1
CDR3aa: CASSLTRPSTDTQYF; v_gene: TRBV5-1
CDR3aa: CASSEMALGTSTDTQYF; v_gene: TRBV2
CDR3aa: CTSSLVRDTNTEAFF; v_gene: TRBV5-1